These T cell receptor beta chains were read from a single sample in a study of post-analysis software for immune sequencing data. One entry per CDR3 protein results from TCRdb running MiXCR on the PCR reads. The table includes about 820,000 distinct CDR3 sequences, roughly 50% detected once. Sequencing was carried out using blood. The receptors were gathered from a girl between 10 and 17 years old with multiple sclerosis. Both conserved end residues are part of each CDR3. D genes are given only for firm matches. Clone size, where shown, is once, few, many, or a class for clones that have expanded.

size: .; D: .; J: TRBJ2-1; V: TRBV24-1; DNA: TGTGCCACCAGTGATAGGAAGGGTGAGCAGTTCTTC; CDR3: CATSDRKGEQFF
size: once; D: TRBD1; J: TRBJ1-5; V: TRBV27; DNA: TGTGCCAGTTCGGACAGGAAGAATCAGCCCCAGCATTTT; CDR3: CASSDRKNQPQHF
size: .; D: TRBD2; J: TRBJ2-3; V: TRBV28; DNA: TGTGCCAGCAGTTCACACGGGACTAGCGGTCCAGATACGCAGTATTTT; CDR3: CASSSHGTSGPDTQYF
size: .; D: .; J: TRBJ1-2; V: TRBV29-1; DNA: TGCAGCGTTGTGTCAGGGATAGACTATGGCTACACCTTC; CDR3: CSVVSGIDYGYTF
size: .; D: TRBD2; J: TRBJ2-7; V: TRBV29-1; DNA: TGCAACGTTACTAGCGGGAGTCGATACGAGCAGTACTTC; CDR3: CNVTSGSRYEQYF
size: few; D: TRBD2; J: TRBJ2-7; V: TRBV7-3; DNA: TGTGCCAGCAGCTTACGGGGGACTAGCGGGGGGCCTCTCTCCTACGAGCAGTACTTC; CDR3: CASSLRGTSGGPLSYEQYF
size: .; D: TRBD1; J: TRBJ2-7; V: TRBV12-3/TRBV12-4; DNA: TGTGCCAGCAGTTTCCGACAGGGCTACGAGCAGTACTTC; CDR3: CASSFRQGYEQYF
size: .; D: TRBD1; J: TRBJ2-2; V: TRBV18; DNA: TGTGCCAGCTCAGAGGGACAGCTTAACGCGAACACCGGGGAGCTGTTTTTT; CDR3: CASSEGQLNANTGELFF
size: .; D: .; J: TRBJ2-7; V: TRBV12-3/TRBV12-4; DNA: TGTGCCAGCAGTTTAGCTGACAGGCCAATCTACGAGCAGTACTTC; CDR3: CASSLADRPIYEQYF
size: few; D: .; J: TRBJ2-7; V: TRBV29-1; DNA: TGCAGCGTTCAAGGAGGGGGCTACGAGCAGTACTTC; CDR3: CSVQGGGYEQYF
size: .; D: .; J: TRBJ2-3; V: TRBV7-9; DNA: TGTGCCAGCAGCGCGGGAATAGATACGCAGTATTTT; CDR3: CASSAGIDTQYF
size: .; D: TRBD2; J: TRBJ2-4; V: TRBV7-9; DNA: TGTGCCAGCAGCTTAGGTAGCGGGAGGAACATTCAGTACTTC; CDR3: CASSLGSGRNIQYF
size: .; D: .; J: TRBJ2-3; V: TRBV6-1; DNA: TGTGCCAGCAGTGAAAACCCGGCGGGCGGCAGTCCGTATTTT; CDR3: CASSENPAGGSPYF
size: .; D: .; J: TRBJ2-1; V: TRBV20-1; DNA: TGCAGTGCTAGGCGGAGCTTAGAGAATGAGCAGTTCTTC; CDR3: CSARRSLENEQFF
size: .; D: TRBD1; J: TRBJ1-6; V: TRBV18; DNA: TGTGCCAGCTCACCCCAGACAGGGGGTGAAATACCCCTCCACTTT; CDR3: CASSPQTGGEIPLHF
size: few; D: TRBD2; J: TRBJ2-7; V: TRBV20-1; DNA: TGCAGTGCTAGCGGACTAGCGGGAACGGCCTACGAGCAGTACTTC; CDR3: CSASGLAGTAYEQYF
size: .; D: TRBD1; J: TRBJ2-7; V: TRBV7-8; DNA: TGTGCCAGCAGCTTAGTCGGCAGGGGGCTCCCCTACGAGCAGTACTTC; CDR3: CASSLVGRGLPYEQYF
size: few; D: .; J: TRBJ2-5; V: TRBV7-9; DNA: TGTGCCAGCAGAGACCGTGCGGGACCCACCCAAGAGACCCAGTACTTC; CDR3: CASRDRAGPTQETQYF
size: .; D: .; J: TRBJ1-2; V: TRBV7-6; DNA: TGTGCCAGCAGCCCCAACTGGGGACATCCCTATGGCTACACCTTC; CDR3: CASSPNWGHPYGYTF
size: .; D: TRBD1; J: TRBJ2-7; V: TRBV7-9; DNA: TGTGCCAGCAGCGAATGGGACAGATCTTACGAGCAGTACTTC; CDR3: CASSEWDRSYEQYF
size: .; D: TRBD1; J: TRBJ2-7; V: TRBV20-1; DNA: TGCAGTGCCAGTGACAGGGCCCTCTACGAGCAGTACTTC; CDR3: CSASDRALYEQYF
size: few; D: TRBD1; J: TRBJ1-2; V: TRBV12-3/TRBV12-4; DNA: TGTGCCAGCAGTTTGGTAGGGGGCCTCACCTATGGCTACACCTTC; CDR3: CASSLVGGLTYGYTF
size: few; D: TRBD2; J: TRBJ2-1; V: TRBV7-7; DNA: TGTGCTAGCAGCTTAGTGGCTAGCGGGATCCTCAATGAGCAGTTCTTC; CDR3: CASSLVASGILNEQFF
size: once; D: TRBD1; J: TRBJ1-1; V: TRBV3-1; DNA: TGTGCCAGCAGCCAAAAGGGGGGACAGGGGAGAACTGAAGCTTTCTTT; CDR3: CASSQKGGQGRTEAFF
size: .; D: .; J: TRBJ2-7; V: TRBV10-3; DNA: TGTGCCATCAGTGAGTCAGGCGGCGGGGGCGTTCGAAATGAGCAGTACTTC; CDR3: CAISESGGGGVRNEQYF
size: .; D: .; J: TRBJ2-7; V: TRBV12-3/TRBV12-4; DNA: TGTGCCAGCAGTGCCCCGCGTGAGCAGTACTTC; CDR3: CASSAPREQYF
size: .; D: TRBD1; J: TRBJ1-2; V: TRBV29-1; DNA: TGCAGCGTTGAAGATGACCGGACAGGGGGAGAGGATGGCTACACCTTC; CDR3: CSVEDDRTGGEDGYTF
size: .; D: .; J: TRBJ2-1; V: TRBV3-1; DNA: TGTGCCAGCAGCCCCAGACGCGGGACTCGCACAAACAATGAGCAGTTCTTC; CDR3: CASSPRRGTRTNNEQFF
size: .; D: .; J: TRBJ2-5; V: TRBV6-1; DNA: TGTGCCAGCAGTGAATTACGAAGCGACACGTACCAAGAGACCCAGTACTTC; CDR3: CASSELRSDTYQETQYF
size: .; D: TRBD1; J: TRBJ2-1; V: TRBV6-1; DNA: TGTGCCAGCGGGTGGGACAGAGGCAGTGGTGAGCAGTTCTTC; CDR3: CASGWDRGSGEQFF
size: .; D: .; J: TRBJ2-1; V: TRBV6-4; DNA: TGTGCCAGCAGGGGGGGCAGGGACAATGAGCAGTTCTTC; CDR3: CASRGGRDNEQFF
size: few; D: .; J: TRBJ2-5; V: TRBV2; DNA: TGTGCCAGCAGTGATCGGCGGTCCCGCCAAGAGACCCAGTACTTC; CDR3: CASSDRRSRQETQYF
size: .; D: .; J: TRBJ1-5; V: TRBV4-2; DNA: TGTGCCAGCAGCCAAAGGGCCACTCAAAATCAGCCCCAGCATTTT; CDR3: CASSQRATQNQPQHF
size: few; D: .; J: TRBJ2-2; V: TRBV5-6; DNA: TGTGCCAGCAGTTCAAGACTCGGTTTCAAGAACACCGGGGAGCTGTTTTTT; CDR3: CASSSRLGFKNTGELFF
size: .; D: TRBD2; J: TRBJ2-5; V: TRBV7-2; DNA: TGTGCCAGCAGCTTAGGGGGTAGCGGGGGAGACCAAGAGACCCAGTACTTC; CDR3: CASSLGGSGGDQETQYF
size: .; D: .; J: TRBJ2-7; V: TRBV5-1; DNA: TGCGCCAGCAGCTTGGCCGGGTTCGAGCAGTACTTC; CDR3: CASSLAGFEQYF
size: .; D: .; J: TRBJ1-1; V: TRBV12-3/TRBV12-4; DNA: TGTGCCAGCAGTTTAGGGAAACTGGGGGACACTGAAGCTTTCTTT; CDR3: CASSLGKLGDTEAFF
size: few; D: .; J: TRBJ2-7; V: TRBV5-1; DNA: TGCGCCAGCAGCCCCCCAGCAGGGTTGGGGTACGAGCAGTACTTC; CDR3: CASSPPAGLGYEQYF
size: few; D: TRBD2; J: TRBJ2-1; V: TRBV7-9; DNA: TGTGCCAGCAGCTTAGGGCAAACGGGGGGGTACAATGAGCAGTTCTTC; CDR3: CASSLGQTGGYNEQFF
size: .; D: .; J: TRBJ2-7; V: TRBV9; DNA: TGTGCCAGCAGCGTAGAACCCTACAATGAGCAGTACTTC; CDR3: CASSVEPYNEQYF